This section outlines one T cell receptor beta chain sequence together with its context. Germline V CDR1 and CDR2: SGHRS, YFSETQ. The CDR3 length is 13 residues. V lost 8 bases, J lost 8 bases, and 14 bases lay in between. This sample is drawn from a study of cytotoxic CD8 clonotypes in ibrutinib-treated CLL. Profiled with immunoSEQ multiplex PCR; TCRdb holds only in-frame clones, not every one. The sample comprises 49,000 or so clones, roughly 50% of which are singletons, and about 30% rests with the top ten. Sequences were derived from PBMCs, sampled after 12 months of ibrutinib treatment. V and J are TRBV5-1 and TRBJ1-6; D ambiguous. The TCR sequence derives from a human donor with chronic lymphocytic leukemia. The chain's CDR3 is CASRPDSYSPLHF. The DNA for the CDR3 is TGCGCCAGTAGACCCGACTCCTATTCACCCCTCCACTTT.